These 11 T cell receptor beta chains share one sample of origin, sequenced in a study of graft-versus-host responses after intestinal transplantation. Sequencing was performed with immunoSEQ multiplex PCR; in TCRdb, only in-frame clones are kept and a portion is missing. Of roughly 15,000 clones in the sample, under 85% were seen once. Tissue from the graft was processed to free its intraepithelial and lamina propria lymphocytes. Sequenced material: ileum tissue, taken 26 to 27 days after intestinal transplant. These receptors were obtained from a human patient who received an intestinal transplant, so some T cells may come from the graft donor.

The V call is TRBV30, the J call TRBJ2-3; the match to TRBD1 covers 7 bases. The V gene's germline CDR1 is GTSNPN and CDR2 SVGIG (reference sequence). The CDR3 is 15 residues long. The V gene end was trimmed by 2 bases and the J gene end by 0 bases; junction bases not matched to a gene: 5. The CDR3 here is CAWSRQGLSTDTQYF. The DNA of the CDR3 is TGTGCCTGGAGTCGACAGGGCCTTAGCACAGATACGCAGTATTTT.

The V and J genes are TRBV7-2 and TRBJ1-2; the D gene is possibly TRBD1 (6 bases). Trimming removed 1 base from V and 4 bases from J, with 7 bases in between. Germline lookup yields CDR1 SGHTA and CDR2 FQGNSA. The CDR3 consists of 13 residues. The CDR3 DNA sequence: TGTGCCAGCAGCTTAGAAGGGGGCTATGGCTACACCTTC. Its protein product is CASSLEGGYGYTF.

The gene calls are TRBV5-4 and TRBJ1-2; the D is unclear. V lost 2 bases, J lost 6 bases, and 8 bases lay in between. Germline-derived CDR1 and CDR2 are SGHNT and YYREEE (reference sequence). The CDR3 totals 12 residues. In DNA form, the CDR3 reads TGTGCCAGCAGCTTACAGAGGGATGGCTACACCTTC. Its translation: CASSLQRDGYTF.

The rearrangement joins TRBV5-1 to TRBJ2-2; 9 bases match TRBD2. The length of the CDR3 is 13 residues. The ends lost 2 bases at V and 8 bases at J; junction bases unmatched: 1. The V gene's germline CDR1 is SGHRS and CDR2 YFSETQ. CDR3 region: CASSFGLAGELFF. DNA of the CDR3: TGCGCCAGCAGCTTTGGACTAGCGGGGGAGCTGTTTTTT.

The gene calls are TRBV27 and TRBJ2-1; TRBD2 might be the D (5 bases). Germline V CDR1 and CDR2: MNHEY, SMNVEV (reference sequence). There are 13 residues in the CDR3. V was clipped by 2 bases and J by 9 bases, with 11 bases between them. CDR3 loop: CASSLHGAAEQFF. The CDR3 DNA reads TGTGCCAGCAGTTTACACGGAGCGGCTGAGCAGTTCTTC.

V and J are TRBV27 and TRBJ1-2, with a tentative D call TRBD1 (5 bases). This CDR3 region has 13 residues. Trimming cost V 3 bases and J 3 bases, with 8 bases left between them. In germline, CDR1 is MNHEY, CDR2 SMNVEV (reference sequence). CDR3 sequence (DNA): TGTGCCAGCAGTTTGGGGGAGGACTATGGCTACACCTTC. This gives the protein CASSLGEDYGYTF.

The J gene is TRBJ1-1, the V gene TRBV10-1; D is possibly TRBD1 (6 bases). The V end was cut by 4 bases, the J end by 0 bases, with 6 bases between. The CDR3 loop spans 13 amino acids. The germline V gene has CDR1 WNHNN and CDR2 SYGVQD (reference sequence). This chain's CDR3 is CASSAGVNTEAFF. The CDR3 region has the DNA TGCGCCAGCAGTGCAGGGGTGAACACTGAAGCTTTCTTT.

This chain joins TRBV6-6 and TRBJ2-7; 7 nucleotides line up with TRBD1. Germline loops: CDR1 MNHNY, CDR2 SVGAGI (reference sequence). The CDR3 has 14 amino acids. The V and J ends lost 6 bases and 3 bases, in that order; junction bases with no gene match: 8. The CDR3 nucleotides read TGTGCCAGCAGATTAGGTGCAGGGGGCTACGAGCAGTACGTC. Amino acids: CASRLGAGGYEQYV.

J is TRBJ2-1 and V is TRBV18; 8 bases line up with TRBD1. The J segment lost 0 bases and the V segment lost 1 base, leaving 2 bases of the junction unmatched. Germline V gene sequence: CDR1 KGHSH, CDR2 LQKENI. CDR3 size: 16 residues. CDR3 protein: CASSPRDRSSYNEQFF. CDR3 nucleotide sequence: TGTGCCAGCTCACCACGGGACAGGAGCTCCTACAATGAGCAGTTCTTC.

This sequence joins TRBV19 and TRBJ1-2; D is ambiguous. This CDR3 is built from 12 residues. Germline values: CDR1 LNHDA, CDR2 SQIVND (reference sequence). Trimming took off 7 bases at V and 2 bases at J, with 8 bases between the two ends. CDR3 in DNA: TGTGCCAGTATTACTCCAAACTATGGCTACACCTTC. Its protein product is CASITPNYGYTF.

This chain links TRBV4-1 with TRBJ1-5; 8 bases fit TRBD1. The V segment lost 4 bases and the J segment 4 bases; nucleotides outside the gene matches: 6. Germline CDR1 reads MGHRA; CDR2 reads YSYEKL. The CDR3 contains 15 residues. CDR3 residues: CASSRGTGRNQPQHF. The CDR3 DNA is TGCGCCAGCAGCCGGGGGACAGGCCGAAATCAGCCCCAGCATTTT.